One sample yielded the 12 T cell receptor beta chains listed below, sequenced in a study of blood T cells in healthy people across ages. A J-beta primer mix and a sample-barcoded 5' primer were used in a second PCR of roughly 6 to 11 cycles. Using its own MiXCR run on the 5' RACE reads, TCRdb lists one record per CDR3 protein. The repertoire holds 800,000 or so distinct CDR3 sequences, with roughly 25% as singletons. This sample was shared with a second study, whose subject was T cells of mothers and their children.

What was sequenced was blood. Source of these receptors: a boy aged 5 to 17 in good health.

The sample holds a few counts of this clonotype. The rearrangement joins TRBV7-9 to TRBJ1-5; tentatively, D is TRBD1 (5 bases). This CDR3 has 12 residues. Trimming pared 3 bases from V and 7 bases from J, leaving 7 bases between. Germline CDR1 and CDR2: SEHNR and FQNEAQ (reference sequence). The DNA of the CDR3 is TGTGCCAGCAGCTTTTCAGGGCAGCCCCAGCATTTT. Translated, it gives CASSFSGQPQHF.

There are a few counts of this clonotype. Here the CDR3 reads CASRQTTDGHFEAFF. CDR3 bases: TGTGCCAGCAGACAAACCACGGACGGACACTTTGAAGCTTTCTTT. This chain joins TRBV28 and TRBJ1-1; tentative D call: TRBD1 (5 bases). V lost 6 bases and J 7 bases, leaving 21 bases between the germline ends. This CDR3 has 15 amino acids. Germline V gives CDR1 MDHEN, CDR2 SYDVKM.

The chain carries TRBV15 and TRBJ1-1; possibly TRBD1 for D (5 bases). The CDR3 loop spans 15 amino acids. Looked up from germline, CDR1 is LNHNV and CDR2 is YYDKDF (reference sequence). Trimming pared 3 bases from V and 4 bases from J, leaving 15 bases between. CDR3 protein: CATSRGDSVGTEAFF. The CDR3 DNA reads TGTGCCACCAGCAGGGGAGACAGCGTGGGCACTGAAGCTTTCTTT.

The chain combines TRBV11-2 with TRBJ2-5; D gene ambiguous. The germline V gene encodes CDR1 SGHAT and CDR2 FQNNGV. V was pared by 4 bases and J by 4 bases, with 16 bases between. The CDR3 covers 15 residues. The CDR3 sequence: CASSYPMAVGETQYF. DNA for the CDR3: TGTGCCAGCAGCTACCCCATGGCAGTTGGAGAGACCCAGTACTTC.

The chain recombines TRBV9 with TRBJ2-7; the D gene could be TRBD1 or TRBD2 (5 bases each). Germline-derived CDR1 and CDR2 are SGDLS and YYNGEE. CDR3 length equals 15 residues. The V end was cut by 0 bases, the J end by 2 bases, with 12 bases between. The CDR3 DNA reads TGTGCCAGCAGCGTAGTTAGGGGACGTCCCTACGAGCAGTACTTC. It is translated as CASSVVRGRPYEQYF.

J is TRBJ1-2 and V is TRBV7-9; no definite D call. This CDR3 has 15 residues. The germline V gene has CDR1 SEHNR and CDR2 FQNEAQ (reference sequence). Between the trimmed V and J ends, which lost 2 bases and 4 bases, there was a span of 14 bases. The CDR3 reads CASSLIPLYPYGYTF. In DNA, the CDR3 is TGTGCCAGCAGCTTAATCCCCCTCTACCCCTATGGCTACACCTTC.

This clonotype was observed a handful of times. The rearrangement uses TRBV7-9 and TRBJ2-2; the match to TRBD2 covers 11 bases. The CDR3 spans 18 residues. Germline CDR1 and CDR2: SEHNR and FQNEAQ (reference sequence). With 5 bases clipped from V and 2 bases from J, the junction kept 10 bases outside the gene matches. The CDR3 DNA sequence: TGTGCCAGCAGCACGCCCCCTAGCGGGAGGTCCAACACCGGGGAGCTGTTTTTT. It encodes CASSTPPSGRSNTGELFF.

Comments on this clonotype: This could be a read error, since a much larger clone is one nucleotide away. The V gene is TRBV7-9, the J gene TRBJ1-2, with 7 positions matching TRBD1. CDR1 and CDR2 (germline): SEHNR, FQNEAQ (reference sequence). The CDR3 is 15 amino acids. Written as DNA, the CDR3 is TGTGCCAGCAGCCCACGGACCGGGACAGCCTATGGCTACGCCTTC. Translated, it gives CASSPRTGTAYGYAF. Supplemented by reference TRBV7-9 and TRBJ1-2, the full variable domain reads DTGVSQNPRHKITKRGQNVTFRCDPISEHNRLYWYRQTLGQGPEFLTYFQNEAQLEKSRLLSDRFSAERPKGSFSTLEIQRTEQGDSAMYLCASSPRTGTAYGYAFGSGTRLTVV.

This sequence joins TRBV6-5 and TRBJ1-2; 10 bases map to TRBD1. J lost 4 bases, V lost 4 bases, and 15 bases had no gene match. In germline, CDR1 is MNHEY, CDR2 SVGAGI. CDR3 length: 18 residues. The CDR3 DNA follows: TGTGCCAGCAGTTCACGGACAGGGGGTAGCCATCACTCCTATGGCTACACCTTC. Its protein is CASSSRTGGSHHSYGYTF.

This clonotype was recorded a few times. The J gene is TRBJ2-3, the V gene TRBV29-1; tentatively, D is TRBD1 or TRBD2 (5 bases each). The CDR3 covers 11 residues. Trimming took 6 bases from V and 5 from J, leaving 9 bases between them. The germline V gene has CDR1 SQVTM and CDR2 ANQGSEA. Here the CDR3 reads CSVVGVDTQYF. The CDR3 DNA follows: TGCAGCGTGGTGGGGGTAGATACGCAGTATTTT.

For the CDR3, the DNA is TGTGCCAGCAGTTCTCAGACCCGGGGCTCCCAGTACTTC. This codes for CASSSQTRGSQYF. The rearrangement uses TRBV28 and TRBJ2-5; D assignment may be TRBD1 or TRBD2 (5 bases each). Germline V lookup: CDR1 MDHEN, CDR2 SYDVKM. Trimming pared 4 bases from V and 9 bases from J, leaving 15 bases between. The CDR3 sequence is 13 residues long.

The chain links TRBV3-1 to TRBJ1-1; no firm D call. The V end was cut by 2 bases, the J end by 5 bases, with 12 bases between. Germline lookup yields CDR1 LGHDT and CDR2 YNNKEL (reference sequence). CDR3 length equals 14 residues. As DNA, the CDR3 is TGTGCCAGCAGCCAACCCGGGGTGGAAACTGAAGCTTTCTTT. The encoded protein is CASSQPGVETEAFF.